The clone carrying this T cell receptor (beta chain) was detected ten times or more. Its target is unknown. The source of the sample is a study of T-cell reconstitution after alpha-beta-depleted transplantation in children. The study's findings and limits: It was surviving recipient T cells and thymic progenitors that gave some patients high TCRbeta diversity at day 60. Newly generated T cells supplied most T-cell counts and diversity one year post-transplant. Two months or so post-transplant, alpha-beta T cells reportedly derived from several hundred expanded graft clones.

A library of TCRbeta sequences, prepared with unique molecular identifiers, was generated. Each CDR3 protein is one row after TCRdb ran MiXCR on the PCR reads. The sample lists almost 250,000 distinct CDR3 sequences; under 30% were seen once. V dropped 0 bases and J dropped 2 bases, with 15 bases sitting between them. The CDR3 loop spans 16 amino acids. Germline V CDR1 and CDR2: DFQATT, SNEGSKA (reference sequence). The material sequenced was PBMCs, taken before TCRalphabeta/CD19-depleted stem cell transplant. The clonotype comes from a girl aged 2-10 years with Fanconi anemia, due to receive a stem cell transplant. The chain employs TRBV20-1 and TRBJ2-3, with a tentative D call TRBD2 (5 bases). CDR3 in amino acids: CSARDGRVASTDTQYF. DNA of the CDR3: TGCAGTGCTAGAGATGGGCGGGTTGCGTCCACAGATACGCAGTATTTT.